This T cell receptor beta chain emerged from a study of shared clonotypes between healthy human individuals (dated by TCRdb to about 2020). Notes on the research overall: The cohort included three men and a couple of women between 18 and 49 years of age. Per donor, leukapheresis produced somewhere between about 0.9 and 10 billion PBMCs. To increase sequencing depth and limit assay-specific biases, different laboratories used diverse techniques to prepare libraries and sequence TCR repertoires. Blood TCR repertoires of roughly five healthy adults were deeply sequenced to estimate repertoire size and the extent of clonotype sharing between individuals. For each donor, three plates each were used for CD4 naive and CD4 memory, two plates were used for CD8 naive, and one plate was used for CD8 memory. The investigation overall reported the following: Estimated clonotype richness was generally larger for naive than for memory subsets. Pairwise subsampling indicated that sequencing depth was expected to affect the degree of clonotype sharing among donors. Around 5% of naive CD4, more than 3% of naive CD8, approximately 2.2% of memory CD4, and about 0.4% of memory CD8 clonotypes were shared across several donors. Because the study included a small number of donors, the genetic and exposure-history diversity represented was limited. Rarefaction of sorted-subset datasets indicated incomplete sequencing despite the large sequencing depth. Sampling was restricted to blood, and TCR repertoires in tissue are likely to differ from TCR repertoires in blood. Higher generation probabilities were observed for clonotypes shared by all four sorted-subset donors than for non-shared clonotypes.

CD8 naive samples were obtained by positive selection for CCR7 among CD45RO-negative cells, yielding a CD45RA+CCR7+ population from which TemRA cells were excluded. Healthy HIV-negative adults with no recently reported acute infections or vaccinations were included as donors. Only Caucasian adults living in Nashville, Tennessee, USA were represented among the donors. Blood was collected by leukapheresis, and PBMCs were isolated by Ficoll-Histopaque density gradient centrifugation and then cryopreserved in liquid nitrogen vapor phase. Analytical flow cytometry was used to check the purity and quantity of each magnetically sorted T cell population. Genomic DNA was isolated from every sorted fraction and measured by UV absorbance on a Nanodrop 2000c. Remarks on this clone: What this receptor recognizes is not known. Nothing much larger sits one base from this clone, and base qualities are not available.

Using the deep immunoSEQ assay, TCR CDR3 regions were amplified from genomic DNA by multiplex PCR. For each cell subset, the extracted genomic DNA was distributed evenly across all wells of several immunoSEQ 96-well plates, and each plate served as one replicate. For sorted subsets, each replicate PCR was loaded with 200 to 250 ng genomic DNA, equivalent to 30,000 or so T cell genomes. Purified libraries were measured with a Qubit 3.0 fluorometer, size-checked on a Bioanalyzer 2100, and measured again with the KAPA Library Quantification kit. Every immunoSEQ 96-well plate was sequenced on a dedicated single-read 150-cycle Illumina NextSeq 550 flow cell. Per the authors' processing: The immunoSEQ output contained only junctional sequences without quality scores, so filtering could not match that applied to full-length reads. To assign V/J genes and CDR3, sequences were annotated using PyIR, a Python wrapper for IgBLAST v1.9, with IMGT germline references. Reads were filtered out if the reads had weak V/J assignments (E-value above 1e-6), no CDR3, stop codons, out-of-frame junctions, or ambiguous translated residues. A V3J clonotype was defined by an identical inferred V gene, J gene, and CDR3 amino acid sequence. Percentage overlap between repertoires was calculated by dividing the number of shared unique clonotypes by the size of the smaller repertoire. Three approaches were used to assess repertoire richness: RTK rarefaction, the Chao1 estimator, and Recon v2.1 estimates of unobserved clonotypes. Generation probabilities were computed with OLGA for all TCRbeta clonotypes obtained by the gDNA method from several donors. Not all clones reach the TCRdb copy of this immuneACCESS table, which keeps in-frame sequences only. Checked studies attribute under half of the gap to unresolved V genes and leave the rest unexplained. That table furnishes V, J and clone size, whereas the DNA furnished D and trimming. The sample records 750,000 to 1,000,000 clones, around 92% of which are singletons. Around 24% of the sample is in the top ten clones.

Sample: naive CD8+ T cells sorted from blood. The cell subset or site tag for this specimen amounts to: CD45RA+CCR7+. The TCR was taken from a man younger than 45 in good health.

The CDR3 region has the sequence CASSLLRDSFNQPQHF. The nucleotide sequence reads TGTGCCAGCAGTTTACTCCGGGACAGCTTCAATCAGCCCCAGCATTTT. The chain is made from TRBV28 and TRBJ1-5; 7 nucleotides in the junction match TRBD1. V ends up 2 bases short and J 3 bases short, with an unmatched junction base count of 7. The germline V gene yields MDHEN for CDR1 and SYDVKM for CDR2. Taken from cysteine to phenylalanine, the CDR3 has 16 residues. Of the read, only the CDR3 DNA is kept; its 48 bases are in frame from base 1.